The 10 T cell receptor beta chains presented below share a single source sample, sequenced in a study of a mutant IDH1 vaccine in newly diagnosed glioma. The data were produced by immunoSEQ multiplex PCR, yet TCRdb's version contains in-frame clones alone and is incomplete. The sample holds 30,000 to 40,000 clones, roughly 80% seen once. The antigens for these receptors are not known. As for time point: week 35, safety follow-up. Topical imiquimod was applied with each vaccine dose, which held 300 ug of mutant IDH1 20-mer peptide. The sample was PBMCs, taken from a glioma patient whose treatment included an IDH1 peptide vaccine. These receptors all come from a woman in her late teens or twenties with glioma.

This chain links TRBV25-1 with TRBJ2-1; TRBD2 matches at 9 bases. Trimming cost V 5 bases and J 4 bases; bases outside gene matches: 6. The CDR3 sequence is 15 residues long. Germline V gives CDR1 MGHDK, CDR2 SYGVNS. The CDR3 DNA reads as TGTGCCAGCAGTCGGTCTAGCGGGAATTACAATGAGCAGTTCTTC. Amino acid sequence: CASSRSSGNYNEQFF. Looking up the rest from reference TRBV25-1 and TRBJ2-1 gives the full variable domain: EADIYQTPRYLVIGTGKKITLECSQTMGHDKMYWYQQDPGMELHLIHYSYGVNSTEKGDLSSESTVSRIRTEHFPLTLESARPSHTSQYLCASSRSSGNYNEQFFGPGTRLTVL.

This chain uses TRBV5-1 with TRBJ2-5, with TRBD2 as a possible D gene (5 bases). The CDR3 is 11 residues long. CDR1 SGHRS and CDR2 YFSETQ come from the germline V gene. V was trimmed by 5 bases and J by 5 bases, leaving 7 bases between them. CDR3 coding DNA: TGCGCCAGCAGTTCGGGGGAGACCCAGTACTTC. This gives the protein CASSSGETQYF.

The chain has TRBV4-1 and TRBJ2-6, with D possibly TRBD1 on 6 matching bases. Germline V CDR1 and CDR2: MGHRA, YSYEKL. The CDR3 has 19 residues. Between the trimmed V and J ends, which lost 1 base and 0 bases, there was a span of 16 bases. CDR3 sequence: CASSQATGRGGSGANVLTF. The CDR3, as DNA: TGCGCCAGCAGCCAAGCCACAGGTCGAGGGGGCTCTGGGGCCAACGTCCTGACTTTC.

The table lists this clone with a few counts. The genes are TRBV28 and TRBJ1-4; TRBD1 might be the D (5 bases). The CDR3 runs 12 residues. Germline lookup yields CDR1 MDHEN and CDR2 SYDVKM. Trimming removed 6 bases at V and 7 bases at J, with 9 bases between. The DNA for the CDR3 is TGTGCCAGCAGGGGGCGAGTTGAAAAACTGTTTTTT. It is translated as CASRGRVEKLFF.

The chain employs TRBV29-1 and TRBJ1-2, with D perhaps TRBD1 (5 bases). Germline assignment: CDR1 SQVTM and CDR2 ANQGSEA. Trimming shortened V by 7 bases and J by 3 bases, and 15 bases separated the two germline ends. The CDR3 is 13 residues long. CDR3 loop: CSGVGGRDYGYTF. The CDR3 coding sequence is TGCAGCGGGGTCGGTGGCAGGGACTATGGCTACACCTTC. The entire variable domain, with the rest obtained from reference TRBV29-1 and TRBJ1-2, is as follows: SAVISQKPSRDICQRGTSLTIQCQVDSQVTMMFWYRQQPGQSLTLIATANQGSEATYESGFVIDKFPISRPNLTFSTLTVSNMSPEDSSIYLCSGVGGRDYGYTFGSGTRLTVV.

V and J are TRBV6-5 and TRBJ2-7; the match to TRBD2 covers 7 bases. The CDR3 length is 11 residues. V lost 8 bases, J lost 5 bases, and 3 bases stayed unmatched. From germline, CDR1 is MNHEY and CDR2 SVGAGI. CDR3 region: CASRGVDEQYF. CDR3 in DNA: TGTGCCAGCCGGGGGGTCGACGAGCAGTACTTC.

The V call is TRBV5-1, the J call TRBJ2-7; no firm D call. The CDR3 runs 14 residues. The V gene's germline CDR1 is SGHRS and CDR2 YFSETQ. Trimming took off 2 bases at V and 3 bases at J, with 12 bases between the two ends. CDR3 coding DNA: TGCGCCAGCAGCTTCATATTTGGAAGCTACGAGCAGTACTTC. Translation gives CASSFIFGSYEQYF.

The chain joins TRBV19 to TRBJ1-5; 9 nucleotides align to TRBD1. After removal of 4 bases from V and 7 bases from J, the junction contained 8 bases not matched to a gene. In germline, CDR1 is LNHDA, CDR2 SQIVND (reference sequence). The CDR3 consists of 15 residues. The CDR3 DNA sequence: TGTGCCAGTAGTACCCTAACAGGGGGCATACAGCCCCAGCATTTT. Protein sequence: CASSTLTGGIQPQHF.

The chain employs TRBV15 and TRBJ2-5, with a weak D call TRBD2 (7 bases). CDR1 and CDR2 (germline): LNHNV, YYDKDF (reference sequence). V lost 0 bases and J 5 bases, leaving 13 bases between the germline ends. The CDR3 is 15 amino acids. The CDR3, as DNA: TGTGCCACCAGCAGAGATAACGGGGGGCGTGAGACCCAGTACTTC. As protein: CATSRDNGGRETQYF.

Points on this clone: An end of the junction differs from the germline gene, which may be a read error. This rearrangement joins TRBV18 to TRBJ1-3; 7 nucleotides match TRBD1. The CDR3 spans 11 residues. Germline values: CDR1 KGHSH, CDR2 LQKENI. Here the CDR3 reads CASSDSKGQTF. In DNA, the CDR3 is TGTGCCAGCTCAGACTCGAAGGGACAGACCTTT.